Presented here are 14 T cell receptor beta chains from one specimen sequenced in a study of cytomegalovirus exposure and HLA in healthy donors. Amplification used 60 Vbeta primers and 13 Jbeta primers. The table came from immunoSEQ multiplex PCR; TCRdb's copy has only in-frame clones and leaves some out. This table holds over 150,000 clones, 60% to 80% found once. Sequencing was performed on PBMCs. The receptors were sampled from a young woman in good health and CMV-seronegative.

J is TRBJ1-1 and V is TRBV10-1, with a weak D call TRBD1 (5 bases). Germline V gene data show CDR1 as WNHNN and CDR2 as SYGVQD (reference sequence). The CDR3 covers 12 residues. V lost 7 bases, J lost 5 bases, and 11 bases lay in between. For the CDR3, the DNA is TGCGCCAGCAAAGGCGGGGGAACTGAAGCTTTCTTT. Residues: CASKGGGTEAFF.

This clone was seen more than once but under ten times. DNA of the CDR3: TGTGCCAGCAGTTTACCTAGCGAGCCCTACAATGAGCAGTTCTTC. Translation: CASSLPSEPYNEQFF. The chain couples TRBV27 to TRBJ2-1, with a weak D call TRBD2 (6 bases). Trimming took off 2 bases at V and 2 bases at J, with 10 bases between the two ends. The germline V gene encodes CDR1 MNHEY and CDR2 SMNVEV (reference sequence). The CDR3 sequence is 15 residues long.

The chain combines TRBV27 with TRBJ2-3, with D unresolved. CDR1 is MNHEY and CDR2 is SMNVEV in the germline V gene (reference sequence). The CDR3 extends over 13 amino acids. Deletions cut 6 bases from V and 0 bases from J, with 7 bases between. The CDR3 DNA follows: TGTGCCAGCAGCCGAGCTAGCACAGATACGCAGTATTTT. Its protein product is CASSRASTDTQYF.

The V gene is TRBV4-1, the J gene TRBJ2-2; 13 bases fit TRBD2. Looked up from germline, CDR1 is MGHRA and CDR2 is YSYEKL. Unmatched junction bases numbered 7, after V lost 4 bases and J lost 2 bases. The CDR3 consists of 18 residues. The CDR3 sequence is CASSRGLAGVTNTGELFF. The DNA of the CDR3 is TGCGCCAGCAGCCGCGGACTAGCGGGGGTTACTAACACCGGGGAGCTGTTTTTT.

The rearrangement uses TRBV7-2 and TRBJ2-7; D gene uncertain. The CDR3 has 13 amino acids. Trimming left V 1 base short and J 3 bases short, with 7 bases between. Germline V CDR1 and CDR2: SGHTA, FQGNSA. DNA for the CDR3: TGTGCCAGCAGCTTAGAATACAGCTACGAGCAGTACTTC. Encoded protein: CASSLEYSYEQYF.

The rearrangement links TRBV10-1 to TRBJ1-1, with no clear D. The germline V gene has CDR1 WNHNN and CDR2 SYGVQD (reference sequence). This CDR3 has 12 amino acids. Between the trimmed V and J ends, which lost 3 bases and 5 bases, there was a span of 7 bases. The CDR3 nucleotides read TGCGCCAGCAGTGACGGAGTGACTGAAGCTTTCTTT. Its protein product is CASSDGVTEAFF.

This sequence joins TRBV13 and TRBJ1-3; D is ambiguous. The V end lost 2 bases, the J end lost 2 bases, and 10 bases lay between the germline ends. The germline V gene encodes CDR1 PRHDT and CDR2 FYEKMQ (reference sequence). The CDR3 extends over 15 amino acids. CDR3 loop: CASSLFGSAGNTIYF. The CDR3 bases are TGTGCCAGCAGCTTATTTGGTTCGGCTGGAAACACCATATATTTT.

This chain joins TRBV5-8 and TRBJ2-2; D is unresolved. Germline V gives CDR1 SGHTS, CDR2 YDEGEE. V was trimmed by 1 base and J by 6 bases, leaving 7 bases between them. The CDR3 is 13 amino acids. The CDR3 coding sequence is TGTGCCAGCAGCTTGATGCGGCCCGGGGAGCTGTTTTTT. Translating it yields CASSLMRPGELFF. Using reference TRBV5-8 and TRBJ2-2 for the parts outside the CDR3, the full variable domain is EAGVTQSPTHLIKTRGQQATLRCSPISGHTSVYWYQQALGLGLQFLLWYDEGEERNRGNFPPRFSGRQFPNYSSELNVNALELEDSALYLCASSLMRPGELFFGEGSRLTVL.

The chain joins TRBV2 to TRBJ2-5; 7 bases are shared with TRBD1. The V and J ends lost 4 bases and 1 base, in that order; junction bases with no gene match: 3. Germline V gene sequence: CDR1 SNHLY, CDR2 FYNNEI. The CDR3 extends over 14 amino acids. The CDR3 reads CASSGQGVQETQYF. The CDR3 DNA follows: TGTGCCAGCAGTGGGCAGGGGGTCCAAGAGACCCAGTACTTC. Full variable domain (missing parts from reference TRBV2 and TRBJ2-5): EPEVTQTPSHQVTQMGQEVILRCVPISNHLYFYWYRQILGQKVEFLVSFYNNEISEKSEIFDDQFSVERPDGSNFTLKIRSTKLEDSAMYFCASSGQGVQETQYFGPGTRLLVL.

V gene TRBV5-1 combines with J gene TRBJ1-1; the D gene is possibly TRBD1 (5 bases). The CDR3 totals 15 residues. CDR1 SGHRS and CDR2 YFSETQ come from the germline V gene. Deletions cut 0 bases from V and 0 bases from J, with 9 bases between. The CDR3 coding sequence is TGCGCCAGCAGCTTGGATGGACAAGTGAACACTGAAGCTTTCTTT. It encodes CASSLDGQVNTEAFF.

This clone was found once. This chain uses TRBV5-5 with TRBJ1-4; no definite D call. This CDR3 has 13 amino acids. The V gene lost 4 bases and the J gene lost 10 bases, with 14 bases spanning the gap. Germline V gives CDR1 SGHKS, CDR2 YYEKEE (reference sequence). CDR3 DNA: TGTGCCAGCAGCAATGAACGCGAAAGAAAACTGTTTTTT. Translating gives CASSNERERKLFF.

The gene calls are TRBV5-6 and TRBJ2-1; 12 nucleotides match TRBD2. The CDR3 extends over 17 amino acids. J gave up 16 bases and V 2 bases, and 19 bases lay outside the gene matches. CDR1 and CDR2 (germline): SGHDT, YYEEEE. CDR3 DNA sequence: TGTGCCAGCAGCTTAGGTTCGGGACTAGCGGGTGTTCGGTCGCGATTCTTC. Its protein product is CASSLGSGLAGVRSRFF.

The J gene is TRBJ1-2, the V gene TRBV29-1, with a tentative D call TRBD1 (5 bases). Germline V lookup: CDR1 SQVTM, CDR2 ANQGSEA. The CDR3 is 13 residues long. Trimming pared 6 bases from V and 6 bases from J, leaving 17 bases between. The CDR3 DNA follows: TGCAGCGTAAAAACCGACAGTGAAGATGGCTACACCTTC. Translation: CSVKTDSEDGYTF.

The chain is built from TRBV7-6 and TRBJ2-1, with D maybe TRBD2 (6 bases). V gave up 0 bases and J gave up 1 base, with 13 bases separating them. Germline CDR1 reads SGHVS; CDR2 reads FNYEAQ. The CDR3 consists of 17 residues. The CDR3 DNA reads as TGTGCCAGCAGCTTAGCGCGGGGTAGCGATTCCTACAATGAGCAGTTCTTC. Amino acids: CASSLARGSDSYNEQFF.